This T cell receptor beta chain was sequenced for a study of shared clonotypes between healthy human individuals. Overall study context: CD4 naive cells filled three plates per donor, CD4 memory three, CD8 naive two and CD8 memory one.

The genomic DNA of each subset was split evenly across several immunoSEQ plates. TCRdb's copy holds only in-frame clones and misses some; the assay was immunoSEQ multiplex PCR. The sample shows about 510,000 clones, 90% to 97% of them seen only once. Findings of the study overall: Non-shared clonotypes showed lower generation probabilities than clonotypes common to all four donors. Among the subsets, naive ones generally showed larger estimated richness than memory ones.

This clone has just a few counts. The antigen is not known. The specimen was naive CD4+ T cells sorted from blood. The subset denotes: CD45RA+ positively selected. The sequence was obtained from a woman aged 25-40 years in good health.

The CDR3 sequence: CATTGQGLYEQYF. CDR3 DNA: TGTGCCACCACGGGACAGGGGTTGTACGAGCAGTACTTC. The gene calls are TRBV19 and TRBJ2-7; 10 bases match TRBD1. The V segment lost 10 bases and the J segment 4 bases; nucleotides outside the gene matches: 7. This CDR3 spans 13 amino acids. Germline V lookup: CDR1 LNHDA, CDR2 SQIVND (reference sequence).